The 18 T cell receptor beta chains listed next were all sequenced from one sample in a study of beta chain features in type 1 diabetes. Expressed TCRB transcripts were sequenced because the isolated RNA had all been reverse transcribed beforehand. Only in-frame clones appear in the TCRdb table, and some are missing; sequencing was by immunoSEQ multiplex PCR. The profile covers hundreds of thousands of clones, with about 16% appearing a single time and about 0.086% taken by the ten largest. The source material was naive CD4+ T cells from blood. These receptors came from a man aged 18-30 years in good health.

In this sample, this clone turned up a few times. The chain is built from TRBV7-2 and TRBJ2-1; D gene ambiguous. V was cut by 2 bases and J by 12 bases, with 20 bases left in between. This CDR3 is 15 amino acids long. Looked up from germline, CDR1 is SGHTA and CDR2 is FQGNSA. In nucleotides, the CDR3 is TGTGCCAGCAGCTTAATGGGTATAGATTCCTCTAGGCAGTTCTTC. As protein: CASSLMGIDSSRQFF.

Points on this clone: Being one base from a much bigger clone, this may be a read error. The CDR3 is CASSSGETQYF. CDR3 DNA: TGTGCCAGCAGCTCAGGGGAGACCCAGTACTTC. V and J are TRBV9 and TRBJ2-5; tentatively, D is TRBD1 (5 bases). The ends were cut back, 4 bases at V and 5 bases at J, with 6 bases in the middle. CDR1 and CDR2 (germline): SGDLS, YYNGEE. CDR3 size: 11 residues.

The CDR3 nucleotides are TGTGCCAGCAGTGCTAGCGGGGCCCGCACAGATACGCAGTATTTT. Residues: CASSASGARTDTQYF. The chain employs TRBV7-3 and TRBJ2-3, with TRBD2 identical over 9 bases. Trimming cost V 6 bases and J 1 base; bases outside gene matches: 5. The CDR3 length is 15 residues. CDR1 and CDR2 (germline): SGHTA, FQGTGA.

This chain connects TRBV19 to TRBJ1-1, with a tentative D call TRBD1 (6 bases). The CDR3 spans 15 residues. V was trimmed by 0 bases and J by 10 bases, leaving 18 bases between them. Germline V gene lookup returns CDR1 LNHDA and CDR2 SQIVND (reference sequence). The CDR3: CASSIDRQAPASAFF. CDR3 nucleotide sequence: TGTGCCAGTAGTATAGATCGACAGGCTCCGGCGTCAGCTTTCTTT.

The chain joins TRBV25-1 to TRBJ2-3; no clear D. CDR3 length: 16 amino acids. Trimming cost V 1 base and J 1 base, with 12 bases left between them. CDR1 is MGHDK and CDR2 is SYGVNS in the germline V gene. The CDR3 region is CASSEFRRRGTDTQYF. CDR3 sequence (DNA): TGTGCCAGCAGTGAATTCCGTCGCCGGGGCACAGATACGCAGTATTTT.

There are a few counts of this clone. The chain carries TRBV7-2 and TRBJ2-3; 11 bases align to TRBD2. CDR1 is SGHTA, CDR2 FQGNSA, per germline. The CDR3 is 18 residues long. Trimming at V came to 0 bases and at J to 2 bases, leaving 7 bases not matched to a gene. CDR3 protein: CASSLASLAGGPTDTQYF. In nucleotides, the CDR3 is TGTGCCAGCAGCTTAGCAAGCCTAGCGGGAGGTCCCACAGATACGCAGTATTTT. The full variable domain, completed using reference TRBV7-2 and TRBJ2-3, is GAGVSQSPSNKVTEKGKDVELRCDPISGHTALYWYRQSLGQGLEFLIYFQGNSAPDKSGLPSDRFSAERTGGSVSTLTIQRTQQEDSAVYLCASSLASLAGGPTDTQYFGPGTRLTVL.

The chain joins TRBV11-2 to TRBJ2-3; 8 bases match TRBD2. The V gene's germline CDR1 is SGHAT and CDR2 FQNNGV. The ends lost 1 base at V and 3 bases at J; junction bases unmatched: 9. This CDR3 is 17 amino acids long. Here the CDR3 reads CASSLGWGSGATDTQYF. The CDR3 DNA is TGTGCCAGCAGCTTAGGGTGGGGTAGCGGGGCGACAGATACGCAGTATTTT.

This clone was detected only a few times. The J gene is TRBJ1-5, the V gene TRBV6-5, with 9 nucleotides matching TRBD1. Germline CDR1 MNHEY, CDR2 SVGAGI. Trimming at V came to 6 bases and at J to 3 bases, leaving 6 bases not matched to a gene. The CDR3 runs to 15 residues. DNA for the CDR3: TGTGCCAGCAGACAAGACAGGGGGGTCAATCAGCCCCAGCATTTT. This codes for CASRQDRGVNQPQHF.

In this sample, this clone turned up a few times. The CDR3 nucleotides are TGTGCCAGCAGCGTAGCCAGCACAGATACGCAGTATTTT. Translating it yields CASSVASTDTQYF. The chain links TRBV9 to TRBJ2-3, with no clear D. V gave up 0 bases and J gave up 0 bases, with 2 bases separating them. The CDR3 has 13 amino acids. Germline V gene sequence: CDR1 SGDLS, CDR2 YYNGEE.

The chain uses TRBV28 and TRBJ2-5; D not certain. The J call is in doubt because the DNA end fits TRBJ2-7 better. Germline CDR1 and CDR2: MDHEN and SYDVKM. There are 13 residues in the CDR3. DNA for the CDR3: TGTGCCAGCAGTCCCGGCAGCTCCTACGAGCAGTACTTC. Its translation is CASSPGSSYEQYF.

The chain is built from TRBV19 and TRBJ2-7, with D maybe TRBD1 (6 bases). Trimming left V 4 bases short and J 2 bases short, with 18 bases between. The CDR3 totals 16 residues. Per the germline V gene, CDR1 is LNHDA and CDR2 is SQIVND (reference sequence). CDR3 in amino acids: CASSTTGRDTPYEQYF. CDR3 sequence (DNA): TGTGCCAGTAGTACGACGGGTCGGGACACTCCCTACGAGCAGTACTTC.

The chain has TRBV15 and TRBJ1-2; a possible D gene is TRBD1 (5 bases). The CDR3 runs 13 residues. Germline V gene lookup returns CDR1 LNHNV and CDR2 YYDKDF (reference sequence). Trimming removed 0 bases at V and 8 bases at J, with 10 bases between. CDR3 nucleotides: TGTGCCACCAGCAGAGAGATGGGGGGAGGCTACACCTTC. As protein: CATSREMGGGYTF.

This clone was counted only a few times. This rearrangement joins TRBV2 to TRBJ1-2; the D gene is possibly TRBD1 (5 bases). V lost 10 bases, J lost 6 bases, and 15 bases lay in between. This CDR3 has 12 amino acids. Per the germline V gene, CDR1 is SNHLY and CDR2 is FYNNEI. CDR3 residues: CATSSGTNGYTF. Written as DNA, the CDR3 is TGTGCCACCTCTTCAGGGACCAATGGCTACACCTTC.

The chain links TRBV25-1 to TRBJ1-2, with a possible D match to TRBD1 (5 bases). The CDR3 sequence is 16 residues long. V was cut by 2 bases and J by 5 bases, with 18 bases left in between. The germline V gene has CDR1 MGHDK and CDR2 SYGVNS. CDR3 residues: CASSEDTGNGAYGYTF. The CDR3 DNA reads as TGTGCCAGCAGTGAAGACACCGGGAACGGGGCTTATGGCTACACCTTC.

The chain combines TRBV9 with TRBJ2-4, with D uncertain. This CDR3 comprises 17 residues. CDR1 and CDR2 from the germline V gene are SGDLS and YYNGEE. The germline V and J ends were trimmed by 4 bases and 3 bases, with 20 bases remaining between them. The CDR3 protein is CASSPSLNSLDKNIQYF. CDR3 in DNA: TGTGCCAGCAGCCCTTCCCTCAACAGTCTGGACAAAAACATTCAGTACTTC.

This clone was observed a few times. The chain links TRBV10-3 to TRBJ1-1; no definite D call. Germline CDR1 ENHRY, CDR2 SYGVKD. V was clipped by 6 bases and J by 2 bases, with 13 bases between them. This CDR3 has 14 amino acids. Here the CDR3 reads CAISRDQTNTEAFF. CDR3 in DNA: TGTGCCATCAGCCGTGACCAGACCAACACTGAAGCTTTCTTT.

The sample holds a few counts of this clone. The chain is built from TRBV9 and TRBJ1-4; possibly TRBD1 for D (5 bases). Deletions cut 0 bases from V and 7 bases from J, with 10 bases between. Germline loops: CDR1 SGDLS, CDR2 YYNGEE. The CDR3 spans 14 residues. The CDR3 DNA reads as TGTGCCAGCAGCGTAGCTGCGGGACTTGAAAAACTGTTTTTT. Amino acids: CASSVAAGLEKLFF.

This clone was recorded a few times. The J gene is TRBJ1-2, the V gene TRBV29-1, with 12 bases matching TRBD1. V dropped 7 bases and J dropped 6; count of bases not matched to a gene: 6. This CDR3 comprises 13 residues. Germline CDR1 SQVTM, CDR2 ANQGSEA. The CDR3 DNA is TGCAGCGCCGGGGACAGGGGGCTCAATGGCTACACCTTC. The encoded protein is CSAGDRGLNGYTF. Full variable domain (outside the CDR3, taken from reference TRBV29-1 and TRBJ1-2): SAVISQKPSRDICQRGTSLTIQCQVDSQVTMMFWYRQQPGQSLTLIATANQGSEATYESGFVIDKFPISRPNLTFSTLTVSNMSPEDSSIYLCSAGDRGLNGYTFGSGTRLTVV.